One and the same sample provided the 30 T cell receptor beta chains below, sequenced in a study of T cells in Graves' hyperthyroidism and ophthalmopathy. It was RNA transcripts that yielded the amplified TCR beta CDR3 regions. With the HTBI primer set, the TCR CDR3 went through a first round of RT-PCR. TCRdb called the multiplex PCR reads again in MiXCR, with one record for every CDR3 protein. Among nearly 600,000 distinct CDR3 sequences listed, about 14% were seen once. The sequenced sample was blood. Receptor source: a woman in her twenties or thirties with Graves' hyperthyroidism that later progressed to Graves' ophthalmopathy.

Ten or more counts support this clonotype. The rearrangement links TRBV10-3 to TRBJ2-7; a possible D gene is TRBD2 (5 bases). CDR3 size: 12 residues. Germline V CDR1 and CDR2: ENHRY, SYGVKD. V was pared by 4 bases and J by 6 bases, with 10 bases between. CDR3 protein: CAISVEGVEQYF. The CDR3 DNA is TGTGCCATCAGTGTTGAGGGAGTCGAGCAGTACTTC.

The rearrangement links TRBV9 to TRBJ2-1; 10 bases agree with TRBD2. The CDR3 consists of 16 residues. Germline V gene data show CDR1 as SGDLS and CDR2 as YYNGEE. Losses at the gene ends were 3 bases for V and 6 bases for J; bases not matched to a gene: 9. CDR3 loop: CASSARTSGSLNEQFF. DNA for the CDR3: TGTGCCAGCAGCGCCCGGACTAGCGGAAGCCTCAATGAGCAGTTCTTC.

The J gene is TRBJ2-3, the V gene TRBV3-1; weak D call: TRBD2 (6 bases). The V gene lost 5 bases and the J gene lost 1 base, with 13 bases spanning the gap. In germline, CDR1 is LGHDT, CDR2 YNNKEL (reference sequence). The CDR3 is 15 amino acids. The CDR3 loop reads CASSTRASGTDTQYF. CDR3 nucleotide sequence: TGTGCCAGCAGCACCCGGGCTAGCGGCACAGATACGCAGTATTTT.

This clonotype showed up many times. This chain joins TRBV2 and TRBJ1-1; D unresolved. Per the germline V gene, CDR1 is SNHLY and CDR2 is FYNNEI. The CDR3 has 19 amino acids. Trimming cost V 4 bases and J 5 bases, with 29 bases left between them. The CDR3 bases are TGTGCCAGCAGTGTTTTTATGACGAAGAGCGGGGTAGAAGTTACTGAAGCTTTCTTT. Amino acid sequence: CASSVFMTKSGVEVTEAFF.

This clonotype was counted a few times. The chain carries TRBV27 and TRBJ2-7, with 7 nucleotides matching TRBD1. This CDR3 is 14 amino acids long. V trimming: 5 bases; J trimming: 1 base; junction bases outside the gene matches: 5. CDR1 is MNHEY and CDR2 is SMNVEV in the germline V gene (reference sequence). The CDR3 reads CASSQGQPSYEQYF. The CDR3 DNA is TGTGCCAGCAGTCAGGGACAGCCATCCTACGAGCAGTACTTC.

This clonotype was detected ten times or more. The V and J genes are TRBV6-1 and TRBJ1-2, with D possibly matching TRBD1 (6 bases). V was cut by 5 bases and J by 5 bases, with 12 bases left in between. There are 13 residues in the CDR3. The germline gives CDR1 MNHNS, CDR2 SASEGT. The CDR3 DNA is TGTGCCAGCAGTACGGGGGCACGATATGGCTACACCTTC. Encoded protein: CASSTGARYGYTF.

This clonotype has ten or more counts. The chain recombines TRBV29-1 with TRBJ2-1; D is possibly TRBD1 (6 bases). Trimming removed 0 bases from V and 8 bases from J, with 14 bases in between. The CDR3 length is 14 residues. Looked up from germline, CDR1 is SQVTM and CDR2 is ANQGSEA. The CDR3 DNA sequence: TGCAGCGTTGAAGAGGGACATCTTGGCGATGAGCAGTTCTTC. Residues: CSVEEGHLGDEQFF.

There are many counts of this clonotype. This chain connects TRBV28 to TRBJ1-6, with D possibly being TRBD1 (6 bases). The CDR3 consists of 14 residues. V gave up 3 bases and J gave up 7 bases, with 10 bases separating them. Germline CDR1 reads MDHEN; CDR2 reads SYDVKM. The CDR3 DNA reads TGTGCCAGCAGTTTGGTCCAGGGGAATTCACCCCTCCACTTT. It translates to CASSLVQGNSPLHF. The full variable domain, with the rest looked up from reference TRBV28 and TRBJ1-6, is DVKVTQSSRYLVKRTGEKVFLECVQDMDHENMFWYRQDPGLGLRLIYFSYDVKMKEKGDIPEGYSVSREKKERFSLILESASTNQTSMYLCASSLVQGNSPLHFGNGTRLTVT.

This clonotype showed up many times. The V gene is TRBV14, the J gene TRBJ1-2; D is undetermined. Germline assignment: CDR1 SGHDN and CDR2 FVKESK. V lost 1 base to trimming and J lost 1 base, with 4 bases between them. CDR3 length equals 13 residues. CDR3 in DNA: TGTGCCAGCAGCCAAGGTCTTAACTATGGCTACACCTTC. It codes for CASSQGLNYGYTF.

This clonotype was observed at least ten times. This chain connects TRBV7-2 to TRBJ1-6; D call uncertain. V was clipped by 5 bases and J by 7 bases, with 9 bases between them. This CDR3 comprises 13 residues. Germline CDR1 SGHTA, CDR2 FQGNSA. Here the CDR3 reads CASSPDWNSPLHF. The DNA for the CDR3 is TGTGCCAGCAGCCCCGATTGGAATTCACCCCTCCACTTT.

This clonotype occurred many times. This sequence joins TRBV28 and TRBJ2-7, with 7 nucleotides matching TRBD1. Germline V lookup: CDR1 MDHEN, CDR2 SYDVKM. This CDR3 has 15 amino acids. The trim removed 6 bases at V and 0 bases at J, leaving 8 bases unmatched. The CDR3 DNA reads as TGTGCCAGCAGGGGTCAACAGGGGCTCTCCTACGAGCAGTACTTC. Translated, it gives CASRGQQGLSYEQYF. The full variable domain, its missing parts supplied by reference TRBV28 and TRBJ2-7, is DVKVTQSSRYLVKRTGEKVFLECVQDMDHENMFWYRQDPGLGLRLIYFSYDVKMKEKGDIPEGYSVSREKKERFSLILESASTNQTSMYLCASRGQQGLSYEQYFGPGTRLTVT.

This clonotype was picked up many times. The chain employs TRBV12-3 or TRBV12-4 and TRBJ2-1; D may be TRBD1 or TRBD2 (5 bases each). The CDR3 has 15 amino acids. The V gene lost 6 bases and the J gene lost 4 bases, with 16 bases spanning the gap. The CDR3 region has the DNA TGTGCCAGCAGGCCGAGACTGGGACCTTACAATGAGCAGTTCTTC. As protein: CASRPRLGPYNEQFF.

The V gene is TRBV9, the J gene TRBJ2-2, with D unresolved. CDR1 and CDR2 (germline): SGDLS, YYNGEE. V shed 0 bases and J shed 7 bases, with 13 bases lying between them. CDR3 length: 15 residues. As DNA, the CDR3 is TGTGCCAGCAGCGTAGGGTCCCAGCCGGGCGGGGAGCTGTTTTTT. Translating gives CASSVGSQPGGELFF.

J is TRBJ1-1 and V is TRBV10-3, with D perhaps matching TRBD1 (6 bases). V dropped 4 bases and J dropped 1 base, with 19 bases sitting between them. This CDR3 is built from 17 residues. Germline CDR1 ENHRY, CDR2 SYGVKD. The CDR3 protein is CAISGQGQTGSNTEAFF. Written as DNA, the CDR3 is TGTGCCATCAGTGGGCAAGGACAGACGGGCTCGAACACTGAAGCTTTCTTT.

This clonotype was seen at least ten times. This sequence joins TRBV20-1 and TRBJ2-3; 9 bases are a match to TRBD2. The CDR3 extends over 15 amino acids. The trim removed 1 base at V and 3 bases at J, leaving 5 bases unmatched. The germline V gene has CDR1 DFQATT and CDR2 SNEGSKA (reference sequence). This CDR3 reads CSARVAGVVTDTQYF. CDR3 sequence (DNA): TGCAGTGCTAGAGTAGCGGGAGTTGTGACAGATACGCAGTATTTT.

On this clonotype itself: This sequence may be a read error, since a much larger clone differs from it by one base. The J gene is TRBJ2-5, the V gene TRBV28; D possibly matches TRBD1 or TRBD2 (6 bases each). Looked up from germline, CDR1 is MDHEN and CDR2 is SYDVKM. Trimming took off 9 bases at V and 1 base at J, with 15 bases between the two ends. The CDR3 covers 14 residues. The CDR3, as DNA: TGTGCCAGTGGAGGGGGAAACCTCCAAGAGACCCAGTACTTC. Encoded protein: CASGGGNLQETQYF.

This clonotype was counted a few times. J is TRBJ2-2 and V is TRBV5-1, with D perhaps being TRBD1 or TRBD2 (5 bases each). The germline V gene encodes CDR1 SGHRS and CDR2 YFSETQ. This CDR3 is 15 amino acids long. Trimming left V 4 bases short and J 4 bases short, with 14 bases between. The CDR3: CASSPTWDGTGELFF. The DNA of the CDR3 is TGCGCCAGCAGCCCTACATGGGACGGCACCGGGGAGCTGTTTTTT.

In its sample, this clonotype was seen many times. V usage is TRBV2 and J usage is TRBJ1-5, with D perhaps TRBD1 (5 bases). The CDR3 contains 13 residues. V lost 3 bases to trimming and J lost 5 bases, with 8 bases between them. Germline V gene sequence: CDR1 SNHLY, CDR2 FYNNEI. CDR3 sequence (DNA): TGTGCCAGCAGTGACGACAGTCATCAGCCCCAGCATTTT. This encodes CASSDDSHQPQHF.

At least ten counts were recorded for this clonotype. CDR3: CSGHLYEGDYTF. CDR3 nucleotide sequence: TGCAGCGGTCATCTATATGAGGGTGACTACACCTTC. This chain uses TRBV29-1 with TRBJ1-2, with D unclear. V gave up 7 bases and J gave up 10 bases, with 19 bases separating them. The CDR3 is 12 amino acids. Germline CDR1 SQVTM, CDR2 ANQGSEA.

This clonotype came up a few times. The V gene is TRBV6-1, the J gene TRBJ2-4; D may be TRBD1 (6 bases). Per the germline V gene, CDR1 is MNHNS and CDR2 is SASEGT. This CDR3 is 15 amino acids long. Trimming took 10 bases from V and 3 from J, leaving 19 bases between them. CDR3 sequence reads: CATWGPGIVKNIQYF. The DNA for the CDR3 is TGTGCCACCTGGGGGCCAGGGATCGTCAAAAACATTCAGTACTTC.

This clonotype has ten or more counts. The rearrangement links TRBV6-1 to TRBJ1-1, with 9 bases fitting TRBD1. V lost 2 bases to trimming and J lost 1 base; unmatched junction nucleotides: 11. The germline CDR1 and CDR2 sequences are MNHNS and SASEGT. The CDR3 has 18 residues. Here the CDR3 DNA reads TGTGCCAGCAGTGAATCAATCGGGACAGGGTGGAAGAACACTGAAGCTTTCTTT. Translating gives CASSESIGTGWKNTEAFF.

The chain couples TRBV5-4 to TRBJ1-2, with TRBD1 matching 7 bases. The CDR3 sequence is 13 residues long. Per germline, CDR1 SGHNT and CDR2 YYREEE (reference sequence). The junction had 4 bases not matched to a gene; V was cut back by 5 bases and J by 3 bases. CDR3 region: CASRHRGDYGYTF. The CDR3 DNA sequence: TGTGCCAGCAGACACAGGGGCGACTATGGCTACACCTTC.

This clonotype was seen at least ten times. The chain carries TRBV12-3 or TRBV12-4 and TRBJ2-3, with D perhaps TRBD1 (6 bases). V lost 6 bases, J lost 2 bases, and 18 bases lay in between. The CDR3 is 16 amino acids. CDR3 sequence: CASSHGQSRLTDTQYF. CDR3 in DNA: TGTGCCAGCAGCCACGGACAGTCGCGTCTCACAGATACGCAGTATTTT.

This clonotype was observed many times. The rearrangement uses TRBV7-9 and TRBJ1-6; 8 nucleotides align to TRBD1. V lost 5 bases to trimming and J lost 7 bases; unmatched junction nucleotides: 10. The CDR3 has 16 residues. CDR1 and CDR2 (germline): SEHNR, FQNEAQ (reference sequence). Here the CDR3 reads CASSPSGQGKNSPLHF. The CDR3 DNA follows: TGTGCCAGCAGCCCTAGCGGACAGGGAAAAAATTCACCCCTCCACTTT.

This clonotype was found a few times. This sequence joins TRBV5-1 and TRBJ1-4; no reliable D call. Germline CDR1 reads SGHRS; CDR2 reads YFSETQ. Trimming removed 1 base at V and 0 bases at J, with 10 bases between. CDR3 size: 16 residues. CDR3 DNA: TGCGCCAGCAGCTTGACTATTGCTGCAACTAATGAAAAACTGTTTTTT. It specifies CASSLTIAATNEKLFF.

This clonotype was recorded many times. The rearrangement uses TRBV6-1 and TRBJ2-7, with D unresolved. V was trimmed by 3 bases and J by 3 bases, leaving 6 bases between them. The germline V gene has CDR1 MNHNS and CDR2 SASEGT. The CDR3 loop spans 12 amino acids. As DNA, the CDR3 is TGTGCCAGCAGTGACTTGGTCTACGAGCAGTACTTC. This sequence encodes CASSDLVYEQYF.

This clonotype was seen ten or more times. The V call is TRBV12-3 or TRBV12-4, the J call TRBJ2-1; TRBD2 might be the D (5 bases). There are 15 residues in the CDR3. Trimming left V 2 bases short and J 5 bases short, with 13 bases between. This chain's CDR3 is CASSLPGAADNEQFF. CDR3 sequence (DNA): TGTGCCAGCAGTTTACCCGGAGCGGCTGACAATGAGCAGTTCTTC.

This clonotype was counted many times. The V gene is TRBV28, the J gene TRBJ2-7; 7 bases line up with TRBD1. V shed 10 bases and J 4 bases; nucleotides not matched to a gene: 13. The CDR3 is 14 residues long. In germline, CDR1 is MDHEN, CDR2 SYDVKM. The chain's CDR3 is CATVPGTVLYEQYF. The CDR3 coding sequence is TGTGCCACAGTACCCGGGACAGTACTTTACGAGCAGTACTTC. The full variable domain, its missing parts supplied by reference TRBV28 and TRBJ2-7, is DVKVTQSSRYLVKRTGEKVFLECVQDMDHENMFWYRQDPGLGLRLIYFSYDVKMKEKGDIPEGYSVSREKKERFSLILESASTNQTSMYLCATVPGTVLYEQYFGPGTRLTVT.

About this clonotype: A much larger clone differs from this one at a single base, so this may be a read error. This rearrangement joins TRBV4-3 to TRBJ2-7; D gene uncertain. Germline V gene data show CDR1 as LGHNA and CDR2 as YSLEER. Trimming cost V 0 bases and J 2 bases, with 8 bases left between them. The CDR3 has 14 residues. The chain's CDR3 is CASSQDLSPYEQYF. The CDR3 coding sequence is TGCGCCAGCAGCCAAGATCTTAGCCCCTACGAGCAGTACTTC.

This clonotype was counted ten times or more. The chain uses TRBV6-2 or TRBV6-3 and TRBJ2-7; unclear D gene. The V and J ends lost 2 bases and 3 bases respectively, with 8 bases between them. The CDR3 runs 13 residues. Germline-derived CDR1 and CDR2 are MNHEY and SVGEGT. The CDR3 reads CASSYDSVYEQYF. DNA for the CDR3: TGTGCCAGCAGTTACGACTCCGTCTACGAGCAGTACTTC.